One and the same sample provided the 2 T cell receptor beta chains below, sequenced in a study of control samples from healthy donors and cancer patients. Profiling relied on immunoSEQ multiplex PCR, and the TCRdb table lists in-frame clones only, not all of them. The table includes 30,000 or so clones, approximately 94% detected once. The sequenced sample consisted of blood. All receptors come from a man between 60 and 75 years old in good health.

This chain links TRBV12-5 with TRBJ1-5; 8 nucleotides align to TRBD1. The CDR3 runs 17 residues. With V trimmed by 0 bases and J by 6 bases, 10 bases remained unmatched. Germline V gene lookup returns CDR1 LGHNT and CDR2 FRNRAP. The CDR3 protein is CASGLVLGQGTFQPQHF. The CDR3 region has the DNA TGTGCTAGTGGTTTGGTACTAGGACAGGGAACGTTTCAGCCCCAGCATTTT.

This chain uses TRBV2 with TRBJ2-7; 10 bases match TRBD2. CDR1 is SNHLY and CDR2 is FYNNEI in the germline V gene. There are 13 residues in the CDR3. Trimming at V came to 8 bases and at J to 3 bases, leaving 4 bases not matched to a gene. This chain's CDR3 is CASEPSGGYEQYF. The CDR3, as DNA: TGTGCCAGCGAGCCTAGCGGGGGCTACGAGCAGTACTTC.